The source of this T cell receptor beta chain is a study of blood T cell repertoires in COVID-19. Whole-study context: Sample material is recorded as cDNA or gDNA derived from T cells, B-cell-depleted T cells, or PBMCs.

J gave up 12 bases and V 5 bases, and 9 bases lay outside the gene matches. The CDR3 spans 15 residues. Per germline, CDR1 MDHEN and CDR2 SYDVKM. The protocol was immunoSEQ multiplex PCR, while the TCRdb copy is restricted to in-frame clones and leaves out a portion. The sample contains 60,000 to 90,000 clones, 74% of which appear only once. The sequencing sample was made of peripheral blood. The V and J genes are TRBV28 and TRBJ2-1; 14 nucleotides agree with TRBD2. This TCR derives from a human donor with acute or convalescent COVID-19. The donor label of this sample is uncertain. CDR3 residues: CASSKTSGGARLQFF. DNA of the CDR3: TGTGCCAGCAGTAAGACTAGCGGGGGGGCCCGTTTGCAGTTCTTC.